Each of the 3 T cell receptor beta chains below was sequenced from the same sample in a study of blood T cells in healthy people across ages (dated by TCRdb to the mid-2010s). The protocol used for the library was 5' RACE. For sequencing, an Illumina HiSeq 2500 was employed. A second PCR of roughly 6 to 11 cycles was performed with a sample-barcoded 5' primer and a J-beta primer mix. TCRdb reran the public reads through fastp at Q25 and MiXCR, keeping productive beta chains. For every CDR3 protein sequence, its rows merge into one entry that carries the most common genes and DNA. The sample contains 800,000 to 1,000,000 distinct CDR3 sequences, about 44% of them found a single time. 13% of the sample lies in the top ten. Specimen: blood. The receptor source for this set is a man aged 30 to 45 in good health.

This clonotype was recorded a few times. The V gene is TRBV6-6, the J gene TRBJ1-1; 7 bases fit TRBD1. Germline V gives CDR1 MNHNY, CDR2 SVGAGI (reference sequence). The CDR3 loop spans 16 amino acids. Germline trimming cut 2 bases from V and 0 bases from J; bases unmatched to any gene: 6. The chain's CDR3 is CASSYPRTGMNTEAFF. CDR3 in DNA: TGTGCCAGCAGTTACCCCCGGACAGGTATGAACACTGAAGCTTTCTTT.

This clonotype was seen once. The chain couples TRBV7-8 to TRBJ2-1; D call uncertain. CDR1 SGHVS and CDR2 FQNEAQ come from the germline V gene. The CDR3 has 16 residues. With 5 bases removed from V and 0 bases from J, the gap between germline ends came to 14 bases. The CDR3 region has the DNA TGTGCCAGCAGCCCCGGCGGCGTGAGCTCCTACAATGAGCAGTTCTTC. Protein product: CASSPGGVSSYNEQFF.

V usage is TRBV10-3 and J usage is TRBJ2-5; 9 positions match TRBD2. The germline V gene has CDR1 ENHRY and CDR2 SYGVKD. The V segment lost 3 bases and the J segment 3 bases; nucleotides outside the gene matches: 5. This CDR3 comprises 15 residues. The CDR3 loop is CAISDGGLAKETQYF. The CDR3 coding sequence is TGTGCCATCAGTGATGGGGGACTAGCAAAAGAGACCCAGTACTTC.